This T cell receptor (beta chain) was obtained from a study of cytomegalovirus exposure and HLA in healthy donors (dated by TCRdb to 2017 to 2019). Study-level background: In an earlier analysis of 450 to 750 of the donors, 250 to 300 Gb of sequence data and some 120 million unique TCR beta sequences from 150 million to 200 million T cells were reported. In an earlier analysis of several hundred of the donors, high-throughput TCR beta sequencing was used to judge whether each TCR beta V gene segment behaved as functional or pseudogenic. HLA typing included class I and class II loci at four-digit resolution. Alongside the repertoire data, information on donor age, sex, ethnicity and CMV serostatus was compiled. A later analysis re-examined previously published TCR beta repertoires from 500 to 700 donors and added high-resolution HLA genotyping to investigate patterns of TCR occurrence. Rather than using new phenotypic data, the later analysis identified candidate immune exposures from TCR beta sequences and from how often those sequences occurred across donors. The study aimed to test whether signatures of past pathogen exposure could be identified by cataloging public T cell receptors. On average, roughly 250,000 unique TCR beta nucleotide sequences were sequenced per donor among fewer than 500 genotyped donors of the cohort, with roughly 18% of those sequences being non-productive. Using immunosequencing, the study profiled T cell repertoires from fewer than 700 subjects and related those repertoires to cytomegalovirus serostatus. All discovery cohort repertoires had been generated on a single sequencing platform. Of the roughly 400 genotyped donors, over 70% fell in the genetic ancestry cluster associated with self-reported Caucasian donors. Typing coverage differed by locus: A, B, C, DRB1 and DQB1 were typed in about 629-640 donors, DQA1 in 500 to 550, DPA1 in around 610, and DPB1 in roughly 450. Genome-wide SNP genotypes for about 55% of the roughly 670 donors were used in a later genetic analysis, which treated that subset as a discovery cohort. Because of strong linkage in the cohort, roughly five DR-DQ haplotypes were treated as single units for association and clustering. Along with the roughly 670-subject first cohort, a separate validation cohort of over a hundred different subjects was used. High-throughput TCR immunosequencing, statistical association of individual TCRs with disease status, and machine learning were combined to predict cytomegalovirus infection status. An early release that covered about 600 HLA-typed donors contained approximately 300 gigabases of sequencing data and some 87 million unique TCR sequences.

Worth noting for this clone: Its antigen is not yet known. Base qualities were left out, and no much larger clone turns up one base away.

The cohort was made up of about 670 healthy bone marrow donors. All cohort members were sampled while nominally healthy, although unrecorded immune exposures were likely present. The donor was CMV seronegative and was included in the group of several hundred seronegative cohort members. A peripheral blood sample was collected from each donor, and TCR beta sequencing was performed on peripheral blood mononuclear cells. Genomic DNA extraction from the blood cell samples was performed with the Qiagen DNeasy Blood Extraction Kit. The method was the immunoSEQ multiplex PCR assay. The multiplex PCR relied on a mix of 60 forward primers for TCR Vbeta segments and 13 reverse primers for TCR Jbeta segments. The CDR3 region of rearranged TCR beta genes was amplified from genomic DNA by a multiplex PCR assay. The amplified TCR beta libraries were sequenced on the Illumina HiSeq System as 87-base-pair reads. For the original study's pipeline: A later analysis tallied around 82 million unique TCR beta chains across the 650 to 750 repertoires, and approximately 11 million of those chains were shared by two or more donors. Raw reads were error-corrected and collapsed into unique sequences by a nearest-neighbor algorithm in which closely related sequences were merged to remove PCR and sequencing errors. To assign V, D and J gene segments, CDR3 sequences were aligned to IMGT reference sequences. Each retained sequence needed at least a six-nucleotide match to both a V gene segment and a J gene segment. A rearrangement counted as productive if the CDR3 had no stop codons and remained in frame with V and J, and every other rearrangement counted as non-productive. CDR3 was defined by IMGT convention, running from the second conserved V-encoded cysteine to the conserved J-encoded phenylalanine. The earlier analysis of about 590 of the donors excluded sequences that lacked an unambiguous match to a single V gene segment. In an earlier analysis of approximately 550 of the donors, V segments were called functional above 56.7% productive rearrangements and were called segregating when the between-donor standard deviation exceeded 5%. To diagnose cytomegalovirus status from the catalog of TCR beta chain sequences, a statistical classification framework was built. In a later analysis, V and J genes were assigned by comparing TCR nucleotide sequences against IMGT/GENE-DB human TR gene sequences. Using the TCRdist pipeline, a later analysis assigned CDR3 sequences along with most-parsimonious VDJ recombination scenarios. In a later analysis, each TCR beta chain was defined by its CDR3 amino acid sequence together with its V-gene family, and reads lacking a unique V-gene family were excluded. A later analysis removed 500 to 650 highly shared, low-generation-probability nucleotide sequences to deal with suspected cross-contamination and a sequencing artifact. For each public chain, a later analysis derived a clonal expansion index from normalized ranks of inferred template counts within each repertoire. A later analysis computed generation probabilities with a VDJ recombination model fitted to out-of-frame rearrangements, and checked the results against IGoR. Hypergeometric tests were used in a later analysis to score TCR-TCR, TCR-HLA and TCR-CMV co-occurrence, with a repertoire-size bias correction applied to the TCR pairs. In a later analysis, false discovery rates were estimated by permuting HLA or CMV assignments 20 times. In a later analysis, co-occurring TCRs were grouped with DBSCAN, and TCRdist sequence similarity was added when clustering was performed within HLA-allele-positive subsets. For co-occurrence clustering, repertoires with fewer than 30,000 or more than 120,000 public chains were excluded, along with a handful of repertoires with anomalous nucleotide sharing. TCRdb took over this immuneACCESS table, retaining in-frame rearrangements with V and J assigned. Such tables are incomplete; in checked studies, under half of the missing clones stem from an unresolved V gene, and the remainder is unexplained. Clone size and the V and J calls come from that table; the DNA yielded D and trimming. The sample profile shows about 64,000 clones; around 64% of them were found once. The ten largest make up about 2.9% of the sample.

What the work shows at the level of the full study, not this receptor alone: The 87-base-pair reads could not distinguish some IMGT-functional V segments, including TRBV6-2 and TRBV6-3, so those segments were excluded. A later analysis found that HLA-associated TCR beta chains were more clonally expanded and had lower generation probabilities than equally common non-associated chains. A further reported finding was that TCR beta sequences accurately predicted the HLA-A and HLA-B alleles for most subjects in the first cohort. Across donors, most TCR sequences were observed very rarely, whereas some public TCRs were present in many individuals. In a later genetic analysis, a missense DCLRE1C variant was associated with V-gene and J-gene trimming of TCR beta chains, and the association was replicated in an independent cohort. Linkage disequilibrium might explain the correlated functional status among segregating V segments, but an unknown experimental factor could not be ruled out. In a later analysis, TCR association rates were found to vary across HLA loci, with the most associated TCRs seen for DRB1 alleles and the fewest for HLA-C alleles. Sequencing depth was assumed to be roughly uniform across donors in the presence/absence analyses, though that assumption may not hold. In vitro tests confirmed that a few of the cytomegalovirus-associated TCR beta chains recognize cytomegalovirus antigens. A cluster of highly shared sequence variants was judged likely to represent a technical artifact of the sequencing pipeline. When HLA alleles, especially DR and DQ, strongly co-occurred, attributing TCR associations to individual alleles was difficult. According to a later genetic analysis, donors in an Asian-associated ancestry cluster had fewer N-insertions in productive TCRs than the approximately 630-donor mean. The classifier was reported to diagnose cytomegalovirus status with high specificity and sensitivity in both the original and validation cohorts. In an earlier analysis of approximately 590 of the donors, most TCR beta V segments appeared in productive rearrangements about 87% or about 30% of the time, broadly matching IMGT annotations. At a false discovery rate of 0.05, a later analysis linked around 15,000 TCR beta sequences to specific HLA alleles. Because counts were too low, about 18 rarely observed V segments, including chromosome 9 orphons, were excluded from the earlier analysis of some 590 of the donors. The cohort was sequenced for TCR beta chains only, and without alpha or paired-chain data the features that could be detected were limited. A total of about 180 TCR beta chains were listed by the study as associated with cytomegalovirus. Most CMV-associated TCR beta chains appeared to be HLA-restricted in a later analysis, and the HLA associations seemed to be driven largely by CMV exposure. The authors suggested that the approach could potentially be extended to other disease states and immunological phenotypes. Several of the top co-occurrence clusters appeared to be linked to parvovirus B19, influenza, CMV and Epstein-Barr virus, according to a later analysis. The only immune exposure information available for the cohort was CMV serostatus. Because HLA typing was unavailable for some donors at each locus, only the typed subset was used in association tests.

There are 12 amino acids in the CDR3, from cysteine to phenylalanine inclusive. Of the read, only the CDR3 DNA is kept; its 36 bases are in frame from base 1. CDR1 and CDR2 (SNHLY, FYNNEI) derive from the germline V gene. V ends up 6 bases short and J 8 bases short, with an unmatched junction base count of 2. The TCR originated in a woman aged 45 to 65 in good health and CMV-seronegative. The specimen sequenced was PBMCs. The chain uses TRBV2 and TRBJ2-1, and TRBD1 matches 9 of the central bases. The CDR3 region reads CASRDRGDEQFF. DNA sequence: TGTGCCAGCAGGGACAGGGGCGATGAGCAGTTCTTC.